This record looks at one TCR beta chain sequence and its context. The entry originates in a study of blood T cell repertoires in COVID-19. Assay: immunoSEQ multiplex PCR; the TCRdb copy retains only in-frame clones and omits some. Of about 140,000 clones listed, around 87% were seen once; the top ten hold roughly 4%. The sequencing input was peripheral blood. This TCR derives from a woman in her forties with acute or convalescent COVID-19.

Here the CDR3 DNA reads TGCGCCAGCAGCCAAGATCCGGGGGTCGGAAACACCATATATTTT. Encoded protein: CASSQDPGVGNTIYF. The V gene is TRBV4-1, the J gene TRBJ1-3, with D possibly TRBD1 on 5 matching bases. Per germline, CDR1 MGHRA and CDR2 YSYEKL. The CDR3 is 15 residues long. V was pared by 0 bases and J by 4 bases, with 10 bases between.